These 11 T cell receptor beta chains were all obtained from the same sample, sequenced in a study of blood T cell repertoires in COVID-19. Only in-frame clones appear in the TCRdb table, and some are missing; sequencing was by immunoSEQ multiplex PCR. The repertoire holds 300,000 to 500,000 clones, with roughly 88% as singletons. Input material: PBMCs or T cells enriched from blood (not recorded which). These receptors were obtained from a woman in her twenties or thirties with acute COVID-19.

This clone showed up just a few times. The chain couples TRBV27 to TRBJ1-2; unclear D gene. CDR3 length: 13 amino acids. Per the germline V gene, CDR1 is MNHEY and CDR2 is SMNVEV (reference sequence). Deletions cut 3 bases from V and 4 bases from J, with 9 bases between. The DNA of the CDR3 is TGTGCCAGCAGTTTGGCGGCGGGCTATGGCTACACCTTC. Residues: CASSLAAGYGYTF.

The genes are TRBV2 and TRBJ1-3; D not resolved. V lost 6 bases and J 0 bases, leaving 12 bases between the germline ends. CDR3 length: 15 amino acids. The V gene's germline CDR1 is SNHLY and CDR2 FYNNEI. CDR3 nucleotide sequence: TGTGCCAGCAGCCCCTTAACTTACTCTGGAAACACCATATATTTT. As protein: CASSPLTYSGNTIYF.

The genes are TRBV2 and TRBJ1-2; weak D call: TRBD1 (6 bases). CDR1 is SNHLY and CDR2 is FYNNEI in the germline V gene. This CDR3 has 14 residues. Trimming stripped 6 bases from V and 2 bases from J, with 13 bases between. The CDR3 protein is CASSQGRENYGYTF. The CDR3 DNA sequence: TGTGCCAGCAGCCAGGGGAGGGAGAACTATGGCTACACCTTC.

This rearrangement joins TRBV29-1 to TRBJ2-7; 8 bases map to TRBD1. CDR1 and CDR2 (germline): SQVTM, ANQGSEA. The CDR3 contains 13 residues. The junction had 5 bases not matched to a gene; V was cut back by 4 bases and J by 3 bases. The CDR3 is CSVGQGNGYEQYF. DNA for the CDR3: TGCAGCGTTGGACAGGGGAACGGCTACGAGCAGTACTTC.

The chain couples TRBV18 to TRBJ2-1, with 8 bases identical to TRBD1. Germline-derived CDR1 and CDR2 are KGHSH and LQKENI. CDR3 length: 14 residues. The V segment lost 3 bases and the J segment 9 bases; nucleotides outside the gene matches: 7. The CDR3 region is CASSPLQTGGEQFF. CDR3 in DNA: TGTGCCAGCTCACCGTTACAAACAGGGGGTGAGCAGTTCTTC.

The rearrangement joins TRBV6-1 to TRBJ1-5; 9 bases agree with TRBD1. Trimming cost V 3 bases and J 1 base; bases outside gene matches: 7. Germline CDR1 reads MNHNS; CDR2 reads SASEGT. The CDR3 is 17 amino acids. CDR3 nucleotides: TGTGCCAGCAGTGATCCCGGGACAGGGTTCAGCAATCAGCCCCAGCATTTT. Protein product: CASSDPGTGFSNQPQHF.

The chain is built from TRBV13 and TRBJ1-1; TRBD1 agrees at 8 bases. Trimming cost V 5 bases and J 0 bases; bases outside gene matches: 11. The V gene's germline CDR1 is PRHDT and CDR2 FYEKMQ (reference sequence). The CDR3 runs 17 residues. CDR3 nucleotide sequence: TGTGCCAGCAGCCCGACAGGGGAGCCTCGCCTGAACACTGAAGCTTTCTTT. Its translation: CASSPTGEPRLNTEAFF.

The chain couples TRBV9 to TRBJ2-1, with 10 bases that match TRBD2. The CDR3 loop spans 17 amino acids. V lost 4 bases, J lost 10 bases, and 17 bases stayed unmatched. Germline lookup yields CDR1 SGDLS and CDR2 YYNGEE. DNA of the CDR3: TGTGCCAGCAGCCCCCCTAGACCGGGACTAGCGAGGGGGGAGCAGTTCTTC. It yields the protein CASSPPRPGLARGEQFF.

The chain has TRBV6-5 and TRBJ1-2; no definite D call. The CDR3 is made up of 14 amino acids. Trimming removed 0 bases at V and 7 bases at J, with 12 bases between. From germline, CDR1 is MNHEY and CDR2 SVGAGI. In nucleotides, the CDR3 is TGTGCCAGCAGTTACTCTCGGGTAGCGCTTGGCTACACCTTC. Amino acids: CASSYSRVALGYTF.

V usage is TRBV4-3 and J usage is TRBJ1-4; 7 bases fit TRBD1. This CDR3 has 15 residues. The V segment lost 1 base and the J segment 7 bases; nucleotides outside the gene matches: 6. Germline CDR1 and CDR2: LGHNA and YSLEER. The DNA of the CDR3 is TGCGCCAGCAGCCAAGGACAGGGAAGGTCTGAAAAACTGTTTTTT. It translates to CASSQGQGRSEKLFF.

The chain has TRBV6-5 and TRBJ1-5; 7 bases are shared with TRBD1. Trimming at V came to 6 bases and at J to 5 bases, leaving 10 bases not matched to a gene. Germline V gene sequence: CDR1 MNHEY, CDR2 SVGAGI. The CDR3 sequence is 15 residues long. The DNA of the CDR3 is TGTGCCAGCAGAGTAGGGACAGAGCCTCATCAGCCCCAGCATTTT. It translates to CASRVGTEPHQPQHF.